This T cell receptor beta chain was recorded in a study of CD8 T cells in ankylosing spondylitis. The CDR3 is made up of 15 amino acids. Trimming shortened V by 4 bases and J by 2 bases, and 14 bases separated the two germline ends. Germline CDR1 reads SGHKS; CDR2 reads YYEKEE (reference sequence). MiXCR was run by TCRdb on the 5' RACE reads, yielding one entry per CDR3 protein. The table has around 140,000 distinct CDR3 sequences, about an eighth seen once. This clonotype was counted only a few times. The source is a female donor with ankylosing spondylitis or in good health (not recorded which). The V call is TRBV5-5, the J call TRBJ2-3, with D possibly matching TRBD2 (6 bases). Sequenced sample: blood, either unsorted or a sorted T cell fraction (not recorded which). In DNA form, the CDR3 reads TGTGCCAGCAGCGGGGGACTCGGATTCACAGATACGCAGTATTTT. Its translation is CASSGGLGFTDTQYF.